This T cell receptor (beta chain) was observed in a study of shared clonotypes between healthy human individuals. General study points: Naive subsets generally exceeded memory subsets in estimated richness. Generation probabilities of non-shared clonotypes were lower (relative to those shared by all four donors). Incomplete sequencing of sorted subsets was indicated by rarefaction despite large depth.

Some clones are missing from TCRdb's copy, which holds only in-frame ones; the method was immunoSEQ multiplex PCR. Here the sample spans about 2.3 million clones, roughly 93% being singletons. Trimming took 5 bases from V and 5 from J; bases not matched to a gene: 8. Looked up from germline, CDR1 is LNHDA and CDR2 is SQIVND (reference sequence). This CDR3 has 15 residues. All donors were healthy HIV-negative adults lacking recent acute infections or vaccinations. With regard to this clone: The antigen is undetermined.

J is TRBJ1-1 and V is TRBV19; TRBD1 aligns across 10 bases. Sequenced material: naive CD4+ T cells from PBMCs. Sample subset: CD45RA+ positively selected. This TCR was recovered from a man aged 18 to 30 in good health. Some clones in this sample may be carry-over from other donors' samples. The CDR3 DNA reads TGTGCCAGTAGTCCGGGACAGGGGACCTTTACTGAAGCTTTCTTT. Translated, it gives CASSPGQGTFTEAFF. Supplemented by reference TRBV19 and TRBJ1-1, the full variable domain reads DGGITQSPKYLFRKEGQNVTLSCEQNLNHDAMYWYRQDPGQGLRLIYYSQIVNDFQKGDIAEGYSVSREKKESFPLTVTSAQKNPTAFYLCASSPGQGTFTEAFFGQGTRLTVV.